Listed below are T cell receptor beta chains from one sample, sequenced in a study of identical twins. A single record per CDR3 protein comes from TCRdb applying MiXCR to the 5' RACE reads. The data hold around 490,000 distinct CDR3 sequences, with 13% to 15% observed a single time. In addition, the sample was reused for a study of yellow fever vaccine responses in identical twins.

The sample comprised CD4+ T cells sorted from blood. The receptors originated from a woman aged 18-35 years in good health. Each CDR3 is given with its conserved first and last residue. The size entry is marked missing in some rows and otherwise reads once, few, many or a size class.

J | size | V | CDR3
TRBJ2-1 | few | TRBV2 | CASSAVLAGYNEQFF
TRBJ2-2 | many | TRBV11-2 | CASRVGQSNTGELFF
TRBJ2-5 | NA | TRBV7-9 | CASSRGLAGGRQETQYF
TRBJ1-4 | NA | TRBV19 | CASNDRARSGEKLFF
TRBJ2-7 | many | TRBV29-1 | CSASLGPYEQYF
TRBJ2-7 | few | TRBV5-1 | CASSSGLAGVSTLYEQYF
TRBJ2-1 | many | TRBV12-3/TRBV12-4 | CASSFGTGGWEFF
TRBJ2-3 | few | TRBV12-3/TRBV12-4 | CASTPLTSTDTQYF
TRBJ2-3 | NA | TRBV24-1 | CATSQCTDTQNF
TRBJ2-1 | few | TRBV19 | CASKGGTSVYNEQFF